Listed below are T cell receptor beta chains from one sample, sequenced in a study of blood T cell repertoires in COVID-19. Generated by immunoSEQ multiplex PCR, the TCRdb table keeps only in-frame clones and is missing some. This sample has over 350,000 clones; approximately 90% occur once, and the top ten carry about 0.78%. Sequences were obtained from PBMCs or T cells enriched from blood (not recorded which). Source of these receptors: a woman aged 40 to 50 who had been exposed to COVID-19. The CDR3 runs from the conserved cysteine through the conserved F or W. Each record gives: J gene, clone size, D gene, V gene, CDR3 protein, CDR3 DNA. A D gene is named only where the DNA matches it firmly. Size is stated for part of the rows, as once, few or many counts, or as a class when the clone is expanded.

>TRBJ2-5|NA|TRBD1|TRBV7-9
CASSLAELSRGRGETQYF
TGTGCCAGCAGCTTAGCTGAATTATCGAGGGGGCGCGGAGAGACCCAGTACTTC
>TRBJ2-3|NA|TRBD2|TRBV30
CAWSGSRLAGGFGTDTQYF
TGTGCCTGGAGTGGCTCTCGACTAGCGGGGGGGTTCGGCACAGATACGCAGTATTTT
>TRBJ1-3|NA|TRBD1|TRBV11-3
CASSSTGKNSGNTIYF
TGTGCCAGCAGCTCGACAGGGAAAAACTCTGGAAACACCATATATTTT
>TRBJ1-5|NA|TRBD1|TRBV2
CASSEGDSFQPQHF
TGTGCCAGCAGTGAAGGGGACAGTTTTCAGCCCCAGCATTTT
>TRBJ1-6|NA|TRBD1|TRBV5-5
CASSFLGTGNSPLHF
TGTGCCAGCAGCTTTCTAGGGACAGGGAATTCACCCCTCCACTTT
>TRBJ2-7|NA|TRBD1|TRBV14
CASSHWTGVSEQYF
TGTGCCAGCAGCCACTGGACAGGGGTGTCCGAGCAGTACTTC
>TRBJ1-5|NA|NA|TRBV12-5
CASSEYSNQPQHF
TGTGCTAGTAGCGAGTATAGCAATCAGCCCCAGCATTTT
>TRBJ1-5|NA|NA|TRBV20-1
CSASDGAYSNQPQHF
TGCAGTGCTAGTGACGGAGCTTATAGCAATCAGCCCCAGCATTTT
>TRBJ2-1|NA|TRBD1|TRBV9
CASSATGQGQNEQFF
TGTGCCAGCAGCGCTACGGGACAGGGTCAGAATGAGCAGTTCTTC
>TRBJ1-2|NA|NA|TRBV5-4
CASSLGQGSYGYTF
TGTGCCAGCAGCTTGGGCCAGGGGTCTTATGGCTACACCTTC
>TRBJ2-1|NA|NA|TRBV7-3
CASSFYRADEQFF
TGTGCCAGCAGTTTTTACAGAGCGGATGAGCAGTTCTTC
>TRBJ1-2|NA|NA|TRBV7-6
CASSPPRGADGYTF
TGTGCCAGCAGCCCGCCACGGGGGGCTGATGGCTACACCTTC
>TRBJ1-2|NA|NA|TRBV12-3/TRBV12-4
CASSFPGNGYTF
TGTGCCAGCAGTTTTCCAGGGAATGGCTACACCTTC
>TRBJ2-3|NA|NA|TRBV13
CASSPSGAGSTDTQYF
TGTGCCAGCAGCCCCTCTGGGGCGGGAAGCACAGATACGCAGTATTTT
>TRBJ2-1|NA|NA|TRBV5-1
CASSLGGLGNEQFF
TGCGCCAGCAGCTTGGGGGGCCTGGGCAATGAGCAGTTCTTC
>TRBJ1-1|NA|NA|TRBV7-9
CASSSQGIGTEAFF
TGTGCCAGCAGCTCGCAGGGGATTGGCACTGAAGCTTTCTTT
>TRBJ1-3|NA|TRBD1|TRBV2
CASSVGQGSPIYF
TGTGCCAGCAGTGTGGGACAGGGAAGTCCCATATATTTT
>TRBJ2-4|few|TRBD2|TRBV27
CASSTYKGGAIQYF
TGTGCCAGCAGTACCTACAAGGGAGGGGCAATTCAGTACTTC
>TRBJ2-1|NA|NA|TRBV9
CASSVELPRTEQFF
TGTGCCAGCAGCGTCGAACTCCCACGGACAGAGCAGTTCTTC
>TRBJ1-2|NA|NA|TRBV30
CAWRGERFRGYTF
TGTGCCTGGCGCGGGGAGAGGTTTCGGGGCTACACCTTC
>TRBJ1-2|NA|TRBD1|TRBV10-2
CASSDEGAYGYTF
TGCGCCAGCAGTGATGAGGGGGCATATGGCTACACCTTC
>TRBJ1-1|once|TRBD1|TRBV29-1
CSCGQGSSTEAFF
TGCAGCTGCGGACAGGGATCGAGCACTGAAGCTTTCTTT
>TRBJ2-1|NA|TRBD2|TRBV7-9
CASGPFGGSSYNEQFF
TGTGCCAGCGGACCCTTCGGGGGGAGCTCCTACAATGAGCAGTTCTTC
>TRBJ2-2|NA|NA|TRBV5-5
CASSPPGRERPTRGTGELFF
TGTGCCAGCAGCCCCCCGGGTCGGGAGAGACCCACCAGAGGCACCGGGGAGCTGTTTTTT
>TRBJ1-6|NA|TRBD1|TRBV19
CASSEGQGNSPLHF
TGTGCCAGTAGTGAGGGACAGGGCAATTCACCCCTCCACTTT
>TRBJ2-1|NA|NA|TRBV7-9
CASSRQGGFNEQFF
TGTGCCAGCTCACGACAGGGAGGTTTCAATGAGCAGTTCTTC
>TRBJ2-1|NA|NA|TRBV9
CASSASLARGLGNEQFF
TGTGCCAGCAGCGCTTCCCTAGCGCGCGGCTTGGGCAATGAGCAGTTCTTC
>TRBJ1-2|once|TRBD1|TRBV5-4
CASSLDGTVYGYTF
TGTGCCAGCAGCTTGGATGGGACAGTGTATGGCTACACCTTC
>TRBJ2-1|NA|NA|TRBV19
CASSLGQGNYNEQFF
TGTGCCAGTAGTCTGGGTCAGGGGAATTACAATGAGCAGTTCTTC
>TRBJ1-1|NA|NA|TRBV1
CTSSQDRSTGGWDTEAFF
TGCACCAGCAGCCAAGATCGGTCGACAGGGGGCTGGGACACTGAAGCTTTCTTT
>TRBJ1-2|NA|NA|TRBV11-2
CASSSSGQNYGYTF
TGTGCCAGCAGCTCCTCGGGTCAGAACTATGGCTACACCTTC
>TRBJ2-5|NA|NA|TRBV7-9
CAGEGGSPRTGETQYF
TGTGCCGGCGAGGGCGGGTCTCCTCGCACGGGAGAGACCCAGTACTTC
>TRBJ2-1|NA|TRBD2|TRBV5-1
CASSLTGAGGINEQFF
TGCGCCAGCAGCTTGACCGGAGCGGGGGGTATAAATGAGCAGTTCTTC
>TRBJ1-2|once|TRBD1|TRBV24-1
CATSGTRGRDYGYTF
TGTGCCACCAGTGGGACCAGGGGGCGAGACTATGGCTACACCTTC
>TRBJ1-1|NA|NA|TRBV7-2
CASSDIASTEAFF
TGTGCCAGCAGCGATATCGCGAGCACTGAAGCTTTCTTT
>TRBJ1-1|NA|TRBD1|TRBV29-1
CSAGQGPTEAFF
TGCAGCGCTGGACAGGGGCCAACTGAAGCTTTCTTT
>TRBJ2-3|NA|TRBD2|TRBV24-1
CATSDAGIAGGLDTQYF
TGTGCCACCAGTGATGCGGGGATAGCGGGGGGGCTAGATACGCAGTATTTT